This T cell receptor beta chain derives from a study of T cells in pancreatic ductal adenocarcinoma. Selected pancreatic ductal adenocarcinoma patients had undergone surgery without neoadjuvant therapy. V dropped 3 bases and J dropped 2 bases, with 5 bases sitting between them. CDR3 size: 13 residues. Germline V lookup: CDR1 KGHSH, CDR2 LQKENI. In this sample, this clone turned up once. Repertoires were generated with immunoSEQ multiplex PCR, while TCRdb's copy carries only in-frame clones and drops some. The table shows 5,000 or so clones, with approximately 91% occurring only once. The V and J genes are TRBV18 and TRBJ1-3; D uncertain. The source of this sequence is a human donor with pancreatic ductal adenocarcinoma. The sample was pancreatic tumor tissue. The CDR3 coding sequence is TGTGCCAGCTCACCGACACCTGGAAACACCATATATTTT. It encodes CASSPTPGNTIYF.